Listed below are T cell receptor beta chains from one sample, sequenced in a study of cytomegalovirus exposure and HLA in healthy donors. Using immunoSEQ multiplex PCR, the repertoire was profiled, and TCRdb retains in-frame clones only, with some absent. The sample has hundreds of thousands of clones, almost 80% seen once; the top ten hold 3.8%. Sequencing used PBMCs. The receptors were sampled from a male donor in good health and CMV-seronegative. CDR3s include the opening cysteine and the closing phenylalanine or tryptophan. A D gene is named only where the DNA matches it firmly. The size entry is marked missing in some rows and otherwise reads once, few, many or a size class.

-	-	TRBV28	TRBJ2-7	CASSRYEQYF	TGTGCCAGCAGCCGCTACGAGCAGTACTTC
-	TRBD2	TRBV18	TRBJ2-7	CASSPPSGLTYEQYF	TGTGCCAGCTCACCGCCTAGCGGCCTCACCTACGAGCAGTACTTC
-	-	TRBV19	TRBJ2-7	CATNSRREDSEQYF	TGTGCCACCAATAGTCGGAGGGAGGATAGCGAGCAGTACTTC
-	-	TRBV27	TRBJ2-1	CASSDSRGNNEQFF	TGTGCCAGCAGTGATAGTAGGGGCAACAATGAGCAGTTCTTC
-	-	TRBV28	TRBJ1-5	CASRNIGFGYSNQPQHF	TGTGCCAGCAGAAACATCGGATTCGGGTATAGCAATCAGCCCCAGCATTTT
-	-	TRBV5-1	TRBJ2-2	CASSLEGGGPSGELFF	TGCGCCAGCAGCTTGGAGGGGGGAGGGCCTTCCGGGGAGCTGTTTTTT
-	TRBD2	TRBV18	TRBJ2-7	CASSLTSEYEQYF	TGTGCCAGCTCCCTCACTAGCGAATACGAGCAGTACTTC
-	-	TRBV5-1	TRBJ2-1	CASSYELHNEQFF	TGCGCCAGCAGCTACGAGTTACACAATGAGCAGTTCTTC
-	TRBD2	TRBV18	TRBJ2-5	CASSLRLAGDRQETQYF	TGTGCCAGCTCACTACGACTAGCGGGAGACCGCCAAGAGACCCAGTACTTC
once	TRBD1	TRBV19	TRBJ2-1	CASSMGTGNNEQFF	TGTGCCAGTAGTATGGGGACAGGGAACAATGAGCAGTTCTTC
-	-	TRBV18	TRBJ1-1	CASSPDSLHTEAFF	TGTGCCAGCTCACCGGACAGCCTGCACACTGAAGCTTTCTTT
-	-	TRBV28	TRBJ1-4	CASSNTNEKLFF	TGTGCCAGCTCAAACACCAATGAAAAACTGTTTTTT
-	-	TRBV21-1	TRBJ1-4	CASSKKGGQSPLNNEKLFF	TGTGCCAGCAGCAAAAAAGGAGGACAGTCGCCCCTTAATAATGAAAAACTGTTTTTT
-	-	TRBV4-2	TRBJ2-7	CASSQETEQYF	TGTGCCAGCAGCCAAGAGACAGAGCAGTACTTC
-	TRBD1	TRBV5-6	TRBJ1-4	CASSLKDREEYEKLFF	TGTGCCAGCAGCCTTAAAGACAGGGAAGAGTATGAAAAACTGTTTTTT
-	TRBD1	TRBV28	TRBJ1-5	CASSLTGLSNQPQHF	TGTGCCAGCAGTTTGACAGGGTTGAGCAATCAGCCCCAGCATTTT
-	-	TRBV7-9	TRBJ2-5	CASSLERGTGNF	TGTGCCAGCAGCTTAGAGAGGGGGACGGGAAACTTC
-	TRBD2	TRBV5-1	TRBJ2-5	CASSLAASGGTQYF	TGCGCCAGCAGCTTGGCGGCTAGCGGCGGGACCCAGTACTTC
-	-	TRBV7-8	TRBJ2-1	CASSLDFDEQFF	TGTGCCAGCAGCTTAGATTTCGATGAGCAGTTCTTC
-	-	TRBV5-1	TRBJ1-1	CASSQQGKNTEAFF	TGCGCCAGCAGCCAACAGGGTAAGAACACTGAAGCTTTCTTT
once	TRBD2	TRBV5-4	TRBJ2-3	CASSYRLAGGHHTQYF	TGTGCCAGCAGCTATAGACTAGCGGGAGGGCACCATACGCAGTATTTT
once	TRBD2	TRBV7-2	TRBJ2-1	CASSSGLAAYNEQFF	TGTGCCAGCAGCTCGGGACTAGCGGCCTACAATGAGCAGTTCTTC
-	-	TRBV19	TRBJ1-1	CASTLGQVTNTEAFF	TGTGCCAGTACCCTGGGGCAGGTCACGAACACTGAAGCTTTCTTT
-	TRBD2	TRBV7-9	TRBJ2-2	CASSLDGRSTGELFF	TGTGCCAGCAGCCTAGACGGGAGGAGCACCGGGGAGCTGTTTTTT
-	TRBD2	TRBV5-1	TRBJ2-5	CASSFLGGISQETQYF	TGCGCCAGCAGCTTCCTGGGGGGGATATCTCAAGAGACCCAGTACTTC
once	TRBD1	TRBV19	TRBJ2-6	CASSTLQGIPSSGANVLTF	TGTGCCAGTAGTACCCTACAGGGGATACCGAGCTCTGGGGCCAACGTCCTGACTTTC
-	TRBD2	TRBV11-1	TRBJ2-1	CASSLAIAGEHSHYNEQFF	TGTGCCAGCAGCTTAGCGATAGCGGGAGAGCACTCCCACTACAATGAGCAGTTCTTC
-	-	TRBV14	TRBJ1-4	CASSRYRINEKLFF	TGTGCCAGCAGCCGGTACAGGATTAATGAAAAACTGTTTTTT
-	-	TRBV9	TRBJ2-7	CASSVGTGTPYEQYF	TGTGCCAGCAGCGTAGGAACCGGGACACCCTACGAGCAGTACTTC
-	TRBD1	TRBV6-5	TRBJ2-7	CASSLTGDRGLYEQYF	TGTGCCAGCAGTTTAACGGGGGACAGGGGGTTATACGAGCAGTACTTC
-	TRBD2	TRBV19	TRBJ2-1	CATKTSGLNERFF	TGTGCCACCAAGACTAGCGGACTAAATGAGCGGTTCTTC
-	TRBD1	TRBV19	TRBJ2-7	CASSTEAGTGGPEQYF	TGTGCCAGTAGTACAGAAGCCGGGACAGGGGGACCCGAGCAGTACTTC
-	-	TRBV5-4	TRBJ2-7	CASSSSGTGPVEQYF	TGTGCCAGCAGCTCTTCCGGGACTGGTCCTGTCGAGCAGTACTTC
once	TRBD1	TRBV5-1	TRBJ2-7	CASSSGQGSEQYF	TGCGCCAGCAGCTCCGGACAGGGGTCCGAGCAGTACTTC
once	TRBD1	TRBV30	TRBJ2-1	CACSTGTGLEQFF	TGTGCCTGTTCTACCGGGACAGGGCTTGAGCAGTTCTTC
-	TRBD1	TRBV5-6	TRBJ2-5	CASSLAGTGVSQETQYF	TGTGCCAGCAGCTTAGCTGGGACAGGGGTGAGTCAAGAGACCCAGTACTTC
few	-	TRBV5-1	TRBJ2-7	CASSLGARDEQYF	TGCGCCAGCAGCTTGGGGGCGAGGGACGAGCAGTACTTC